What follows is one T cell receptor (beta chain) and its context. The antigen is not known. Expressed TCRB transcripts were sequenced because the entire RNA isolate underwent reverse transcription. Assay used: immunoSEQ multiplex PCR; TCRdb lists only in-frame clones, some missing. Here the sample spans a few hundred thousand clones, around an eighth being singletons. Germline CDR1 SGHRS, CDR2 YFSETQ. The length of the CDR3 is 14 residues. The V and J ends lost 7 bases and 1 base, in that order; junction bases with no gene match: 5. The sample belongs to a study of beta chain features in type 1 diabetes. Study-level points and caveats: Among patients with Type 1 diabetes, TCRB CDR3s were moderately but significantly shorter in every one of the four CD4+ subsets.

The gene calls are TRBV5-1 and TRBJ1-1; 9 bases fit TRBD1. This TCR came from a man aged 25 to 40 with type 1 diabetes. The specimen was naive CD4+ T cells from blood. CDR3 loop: CASGLTGGNTEAFF. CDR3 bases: TGCGCCAGCGGGTTGACAGGGGGGAACACTGAAGCTTTCTTT.